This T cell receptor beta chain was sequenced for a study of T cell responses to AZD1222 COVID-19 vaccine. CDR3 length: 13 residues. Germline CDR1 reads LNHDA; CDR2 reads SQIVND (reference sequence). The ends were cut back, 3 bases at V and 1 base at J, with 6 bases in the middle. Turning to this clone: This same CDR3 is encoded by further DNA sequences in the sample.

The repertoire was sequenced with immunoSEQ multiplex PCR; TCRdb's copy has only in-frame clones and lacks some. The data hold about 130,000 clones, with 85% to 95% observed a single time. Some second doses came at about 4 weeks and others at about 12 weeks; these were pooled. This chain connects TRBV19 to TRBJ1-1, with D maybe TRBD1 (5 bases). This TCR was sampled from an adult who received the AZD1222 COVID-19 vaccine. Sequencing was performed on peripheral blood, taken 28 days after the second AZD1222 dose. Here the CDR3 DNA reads TGTGCCAGTAGTATGGGGGGGAACACTGAAGCTTTCTTT. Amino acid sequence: CASSMGGNTEAFF. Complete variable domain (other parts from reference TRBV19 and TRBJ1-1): DGGITQSPKYLFRKEGQNVTLSCEQNLNHDAMYWYRQDPGQGLRLIYYSQIVNDFQKGDIAEGYSVSREKKESFPLTVTSAQKNPTAFYLCASSMGGNTEAFFGQGTRLTVV.